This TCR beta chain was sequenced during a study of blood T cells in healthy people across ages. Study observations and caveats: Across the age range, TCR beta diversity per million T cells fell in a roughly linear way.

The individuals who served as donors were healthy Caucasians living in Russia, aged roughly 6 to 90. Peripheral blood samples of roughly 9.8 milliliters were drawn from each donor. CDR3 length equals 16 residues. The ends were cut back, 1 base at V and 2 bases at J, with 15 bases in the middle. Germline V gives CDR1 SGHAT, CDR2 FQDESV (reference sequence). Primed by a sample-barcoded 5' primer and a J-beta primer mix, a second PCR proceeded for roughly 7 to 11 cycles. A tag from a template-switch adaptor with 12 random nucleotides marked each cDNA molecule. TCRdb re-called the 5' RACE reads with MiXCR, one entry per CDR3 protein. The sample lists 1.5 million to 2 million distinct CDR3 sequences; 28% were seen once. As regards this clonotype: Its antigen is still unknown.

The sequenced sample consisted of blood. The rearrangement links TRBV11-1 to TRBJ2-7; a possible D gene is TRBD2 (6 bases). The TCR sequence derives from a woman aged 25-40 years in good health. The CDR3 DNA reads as TGTGCCAGCAGCTTAGTGGGAGTAGGCGGGACCTACGAGCAGTACTTC. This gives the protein CASSLVGVGGTYEQYF.